This TCR beta chain is from a study of cytomegalovirus exposure and HLA in healthy donors. Germline CDR1 MNHEY, CDR2 SMNVEV (reference sequence). There are 14 residues in the CDR3. V lost 3 bases, J lost 5 bases, and 12 bases lay in between. With 60 Vbeta and 13 Jbeta primers, the PCR was carried out. Sequencing was performed with immunoSEQ multiplex PCR; in TCRdb, only in-frame clones are kept and a portion is missing. The table has approximately 110,000 clones, 75% to 85% seen once. The TCR originated in a man aged 50-60 years in good health and CMV-seronegative. The gene calls are TRBV27 and TRBJ2-3; D is ambiguous. Sequenced sample: PBMCs. CDR3 nucleotide sequence: TGTGCCAGCAGTTTGAGTCGAGCGATAGATACGCAGTATTTT. It specifies CASSLSRAIDTQYF.